This TCR beta chain is from a study of cytomegalovirus exposure and HLA in healthy donors (dated by TCRdb to about 2017). Some background on the complete study: In an earlier analysis of roughly 500 of the donors, 276 Gb of sequence data and 90 million to 130 million unique TCR beta sequences from roughly 190 million T cells were reported. Approximately 310 gigabases of sequencing data and approximately 85 million unique TCR sequences were included in an early release covering about 700 HLA-typed donors. The genetic ancestry cluster associated with self-reported Caucasian donors included about 81% of the 398 genotyped donors. The study was designed to test whether signatures of past pathogen exposure could be identified by cataloging public T cell receptors. The study profiled the T cell repertoires of hundreds of subjects by immunosequencing and related them to cytomegalovirus serostatus. Along with the roughly 710-subject first cohort, a separate validation cohort of 120 different subjects was used. High-throughput TCR immunosequencing, statistical association of individual TCRs with disease status, and machine learning were combined to predict cytomegalovirus infection status. To study patterns of TCR occurrence, a later analysis re-analyzed previously published TCR beta repertoires from around 700 donors and added high-resolution HLA genotyping. Rather than using new phenotypic data, the later analysis identified candidate immune exposures from TCR beta sequences and from how often those sequences occurred across donors. In an earlier analysis of several hundred of the donors, high-throughput TCR beta sequencing was used to judge whether each TCR beta V gene segment behaved as functional or pseudogenic. Donor age, sex, ethnicity and CMV serostatus were compiled together with the repertoire data. A later genetic analysis used genome-wide SNP genotypes for about three fifths of the roughly 700 donors, treating that subset as a discovery cohort. All discovery cohort repertoires had been generated on a single sequencing platform. Both class I and class II loci were covered by HLA typing, at four-digit resolution. The number of donors typed differed by locus, with 629-630 for A, B, C, DRB1 and DQB1, more than 500 for DQA1, 600 to 610 for DPA1, and approximately 470 for DPB1. Several DR-DQ haplotypes were treated as single units for association and clustering because of strong linkage in the cohort. Across roughly 420 genotyped donors of the cohort, an average of about 240,000 unique TCR beta nucleotide sequences per donor were sequenced, and approximately 19% of those sequences were non-productive.

On this clone: No antigen is known for it. No much larger clone is present one base from it, and per-base qualities are unavailable.

What the research found in general, with its limitations: According to a later analysis, parvovirus B19, influenza, CMV and Epstein-Barr virus appeared linked to several top co-occurrence clusters. In vitro tests confirmed that a few of the cytomegalovirus-associated TCR beta chains recognize cytomegalovirus antigens. V-gene and J-gene trimming of TCR beta chains was associated with a missense DCLRE1C variant in a later genetic analysis, and the association was replicated in an independent cohort. The sequencing pipeline was judged likely to have produced a cluster of highly shared sequence variants as a technical artifact. Correlated functional status among segregating V segments might reflect linkage disequilibrium, but an unknown experimental factor could not be ruled out. A later analysis found that HLA-associated TCR beta chains were more clonally expanded and had lower generation probabilities than equally common non-associated chains. Across donors, most TCR sequences were observed very rarely, whereas some public TCRs were present in many individuals. Because some donors lacked HLA typing at each locus, the association tests relied only on the typed subset. Strong co-occurrence of HLA alleles, especially DR and DQ, made assigning TCR associations to individual alleles difficult. For the cohort, immune exposure information was limited to CMV serostatus. A later analysis found that most CMV-associated TCR beta chains appeared HLA-restricted, with HLA associations seemingly driven largely by CMV exposure. Over 15 rarely observed V segments, including chromosome 9 orphons, were excluded from the earlier analysis of some 590 of the donors because counts were too low. At a false discovery rate of 0.05, a later analysis linked 16,951 TCR beta sequences to specific HLA alleles. Some IMGT-functional V segments, including TRBV6-2 and TRBV6-3, could not be distinguished by the 87-base-pair reads and were therefore excluded. A later analysis found that TCR association rates varied across HLA loci, with DRB1 alleles showing the most associated TCRs and HLA-C alleles the fewest. It was suggested by the authors that the approach could potentially be generalized to other disease states and immunological phenotypes. In a later genetic analysis, fewer N-insertions in productive TCRs were reported among donors in an Asian-associated ancestry cluster than the roughly 640-donor mean. The classifier was reported to diagnose cytomegalovirus status with high specificity and sensitivity in both the original cohort and the validation cohort. A further reported finding was that TCR beta sequences accurately predicted the HLA-A and HLA-B alleles for most subjects in the first cohort. Presence/absence analyses assumed roughly uniform sequencing depth across donors, an assumption that may not hold. This cohort had only TCR beta chains sequenced, and the lack of alpha or paired-chain data limited which features could be detected. The study listed 150 to 200 TCR beta chains as associated with cytomegalovirus. An earlier analysis of some 590 of the donors showed that most TCR beta V segments appeared in productive rearrangements either about 87% or about 30% of the time, which broadly matched IMGT annotations.

The library was made by the immunoSEQ multiplex PCR assay. The multiplex PCR relied on a mix of 60 forward primers for TCR Vbeta segments and 13 reverse primers for TCR Jbeta segments. Amplification of the CDR3 region of rearranged TCR beta genes was performed with a multiplex PCR assay on genomic DNA. The amplified TCR beta libraries were sequenced on the Illumina HiSeq System as 87-base-pair reads. Under the source paper's analysis protocol: In a later analysis, tens of millions of unique TCR beta chains were counted across the roughly 700 repertoires, and approximately 9.9 million of these chains were shared by at least two donors. A nearest-neighbor algorithm error-corrected the raw reads and collapsed the reads into unique sequences, merging closely related sequences to remove PCR and sequencing errors. Alignment of CDR3 sequences to IMGT reference sequences was used to assign V, D and J gene segments. For a sequence to be retained, at least a six-nucleotide match to both a V gene segment and a J gene segment was required. A rearrangement counted as productive if the CDR3 had no stop codons and remained in frame with V and J, and every other rearrangement counted as non-productive. Following IMGT convention, CDR3 was defined as the stretch from the second conserved V-encoded cysteine up to the conserved J-encoded phenylalanine. Sequences without an unambiguous match to a single V gene segment were excluded from the earlier analysis of a few hundred of the donors. In an earlier analysis of almost 600 of the donors, a V segment was called functional when productive rearrangements were above 56.7%, and segregating when the standard deviation between donors exceeded 5%. To diagnose cytomegalovirus status from the catalog of TCR beta chain sequences, a statistical classification framework was built. A later analysis assigned V and J genes by comparing TCR nucleotide sequences with IMGT/GENE-DB human TR gene sequences. The TCRdist pipeline was used in a later analysis to assign CDR3 sequences and most-parsimonious VDJ recombination scenarios. In a later analysis, each TCR beta chain was defined by its CDR3 amino acid sequence together with its V-gene family, and reads without a unique V-gene family were excluded. In a later analysis, fewer than 600 highly shared, low-generation-probability nucleotide sequences were removed to address suspected cross-contamination and a sequencing artifact. For each public chain, a later analysis derived a clonal expansion index from normalized ranks of inferred template counts within each repertoire. A later analysis computed generation probabilities with a VDJ recombination model fitted to out-of-frame rearrangements, and checked the results against IGoR. In a later analysis, TCR-TCR, TCR-HLA and TCR-CMV co-occurrence was scored with hypergeometric tests, and a repertoire-size bias correction was applied to TCR pairs. To estimate false discovery rates, a later analysis permuted the HLA or CMV assignments 20 times. In a later analysis, co-occurring TCRs were grouped using DBSCAN, with TCRdist sequence similarity added in when clustering inside HLA-allele-positive subsets. For co-occurrence clustering, repertoires with fewer than 30,000 or more than 120,000 public chains were excluded, along with a handful of repertoires with anomalous nucleotide sharing. TCRdb retrieved this table from immuneACCESS and kept in-frame rearrangements only. Not all clones are present; in checked studies, unresolved V genes account for under half, and no reason is known for the remainder. That table gives V, J and clone size, and the DNA gave D and trimming. The sample table contains around 100,000 clones; only one count was recorded for roughly 78% of them. The ten largest clones take up less than 5.5% of the sample.

The cohort consisted of some 670 healthy bone marrow donors. At the time of sampling, every cohort member was nominally healthy, though immune exposures that went unrecorded were likely present. The donor tested CMV seropositive and was one of the 289 seropositive cohort members. Every donor gave a peripheral blood sample, and the peripheral blood mononuclear cells from that sample were used for TCR beta sequencing. The Qiagen DNeasy Blood Extraction Kit was used to extract genomic DNA from the blood cell samples. V is cut back by 5 bases and J by 2 bases, with 13 bases in the junction unmatched. Via the germline V gene (reference sequence), CDR1 is GTSNPN and CDR2 SVGIG. The CDR3 starts with the cysteine, ends with the phenylalanine, and has 17 residues. Kept here is only the CDR3 DNA, which spans 51 bases and is read in frame from base 1.

Sequencing input: PBMCs. The receptor chain draws on TRBV30 and TRBJ1-5, with TRBD1 identical over 9 junction bases. The clonotype originates from a male donor in good health and CMV-seropositive. The CDR3 here reads CAWEPGQGPFGNQPQHF. In nucleotides, the sequence is TGTGCCTGGGAACCGGGACAGGGCCCCTTTGGCAATCAGCCCCAGCATTTT.